Included here is one T cell receptor (beta chain) sequence, with context. Its antigen remains unidentified. The method was immunoSEQ multiplex PCR; TCRdb's version includes in-frame clones alone and lacks a portion of them. The sample lists 150,000 to 200,000 clones, 88% occurring once. This sample was included in a study of T cell responses to AZD1222 COVID-19 vaccine. Broader study findings: In a largely white British group with more females than males, clonal diversity was possibly underestimated. When two AZD1222 doses had been given, Spike-specific TCR breadth and depth rose.

The CDR3 runs to 16 residues. V dropped 2 bases and J dropped 0 bases, with 11 bases sitting between them. Per the germline V gene, CDR1 is SGHRS and CDR2 is YFSETQ. This specimen consisted of peripheral blood, obtained 28 days after the second AZD1222 dose. This receptor was obtained from an adult who received the AZD1222 COVID-19 vaccine. V is TRBV5-1 and J is TRBJ2-2; D may be TRBD1 (6 bases). The CDR3 nucleotides read TGCGCCAGCAGCTTCGGCGACAGGACGAACACCGGGGAGCTGTTTTTT. This encodes CASSFGDRTNTGELFF.